This T cell receptor beta chain was retrieved from a study of blood T cell repertoires in COVID-19. Study overall: Samples came from the United States, Italy and Spain, spanning acute and convalescent COVID-19.

TCRdb's table, derived via immunoSEQ multiplex PCR, lists solely in-frame clones and lacks some. The sample gives around 54,000 clones, less than 95% of which show up once; roughly 7.6% is in the top ten. Germline V CDR1 and CDR2: DFQATT, SNEGSKA (reference sequence). V shed 3 bases and J 0 bases; nucleotides not matched to a gene: 10. The CDR3 covers 18 residues. Sequencing was performed on peripheral blood. The chain links TRBV20-1 to TRBJ2-1; 11 positions match TRBD2. The receptor's source is a woman aged 40 to 50 with active COVID-19. The CDR3 spells CSASRPLAGAISYNEQFF. The DNA of the CDR3 is TGCAGTGCTAGTCGTCCACTAGCGGGGGCGATCTCCTACAATGAGCAGTTCTTC.